Each of the 23 T cell receptor beta chains below was sequenced from the same sample in a study of blood T cell repertoires in COVID-19. Data came from immunoSEQ multiplex PCR; TCRdb stores just in-frame clones and leaves some out. The repertoire consists of 85,000 to 130,000 clones, with around 75% occurring once and the leading ten covering 0.8% to 1%. The sequencing sample was made of peripheral blood. The receptor set was obtained from a human donor with acute or convalescent COVID-19. The donor label of this sample is uncertain.

The table lists this clone with a count of one. V gene TRBV10-3 combines with J gene TRBJ2-1; 8 bases are shared with TRBD2. Unmatched junction bases numbered 11, after V lost 8 bases and J lost 8 bases. The CDR3 length is 14 residues. The germline gives CDR1 ENHRY, CDR2 SYGVKD. The CDR3 DNA reads TGTGCCATCGGGGGGGGGACTAGTTGGCATGAGCAGTTCTTC. Its protein is CAIGGGTSWHEQFF.

In DNA form, the CDR3 reads TGTGCCAGTAGTATAGGTGTTGGGGGCGGATCCCGGGAGCTGTTTTTT. Its protein product is CASSIGVGGGSRELFF. The rearrangement uses TRBV19 and TRBJ2-2, with D maybe TRBD1 (6 bases). V dropped 1 base and J dropped 9 bases, with 18 bases sitting between them. The V gene's germline CDR1 is LNHDA and CDR2 SQIVND (reference sequence). This CDR3 is 16 amino acids long.

This clone occurred a few times. The rearrangement links TRBV19 to TRBJ1-6; D gene uncertain. The germline V gene encodes CDR1 LNHDA and CDR2 SQIVND (reference sequence). Trimming removed 5 bases from V and 3 bases from J, with 11 bases in between. CDR3 length: 15 residues. CDR3 residues: CASSPERRYNSPLHF. CDR3 coding DNA: TGTGCCAGTAGTCCGGAGAGACGCTATAATTCACCCCTCCACTTT.

The rearrangement links TRBV5-1 to TRBJ1-1; TRBD1 is a possible D gene (6 bases). V was cut by 0 bases and J by 5 bases, with 14 bases left in between. CDR3 length: 15 amino acids. Germline CDR1 reads SGHRS; CDR2 reads YFSETQ. CDR3 in DNA: TGCGCCAGCAGCTTGGTGCAGGGGAGAAGGACTGAAGCTTTCTTT. Amino acid sequence: CASSLVQGRRTEAFF. The full variable domain, completed using reference TRBV5-1 and TRBJ1-1, is KAGVTQTPRYLIKTRGQQVTLSCSPISGHRSVSWYQQTPGQGLQFLFEYFSETQRNKGNFPGRFSGRQFSNSRSEMNVSTLELGDSALYLCASSLVQGRRTEAFFGQGTRLTVV.

This clone was seen once. J is TRBJ1-1 and V is TRBV19; 7 bases fit TRBD1. Germline V gene sequence: CDR1 LNHDA, CDR2 SQIVND (reference sequence). The CDR3 spans 14 residues. The V segment lost 9 bases and the J segment 6 bases; nucleotides outside the gene matches: 13. This CDR3 is CASSSGPGGSEAFF. CDR3 in DNA: TGTGCCAGCTCAAGTGGGCCAGGGGGGTCTGAAGCTTTCTTT.

This clone turned up a few times. This sequence joins TRBV10-3 and TRBJ1-1, with D maybe TRBD1 (5 bases). Trimming cost V 3 bases and J 0 bases, with 5 bases left between them. CDR3 size: 13 residues. The germline V gene encodes CDR1 ENHRY and CDR2 SYGVKD. The CDR3 bases are TGTGCCATCAGTGACAGGGTGAACACTGAAGCTTTCTTT. It translates to CAISDRVNTEAFF.

The CDR3 spells CASSSGGPSYEQYV. The CDR3 coding sequence is TGTGCCAGCTCATCCGGGGGACCGAGCTACGAGCAGTACGTC. The V and J genes are TRBV18 and TRBJ2-7; weak D call: TRBD2 (6 bases). The V end lost 5 bases, the J end lost 3 bases, and 14 bases lay between the germline ends. The CDR3 is 14 residues long. Germline V lookup: CDR1 KGHSH, CDR2 LQKENI.

The V and J genes are TRBV2 and TRBJ2-6, with TRBD2 matching 7 bases. Germline V gene data show CDR1 as SNHLY and CDR2 as FYNNEI. Trimming took 9 bases from V and 3 from J; bases not matched to a gene: 5. The CDR3 has 14 amino acids. CDR3 in amino acids: CASTREGGANVLTF. CDR3 sequence (DNA): TGTGCCAGTACCAGGGAGGGTGGGGCCAACGTCCTGACTTTC.

The chain couples TRBV28 to TRBJ2-5, with 14 bases lining up with TRBD2. Unmatched junction bases numbered 11, after V lost 5 bases and J lost 6 bases. CDR1 MDHEN and CDR2 SYDVKM come from the germline V gene. This CDR3 region has 17 residues. CDR3 in DNA: TGTGCCAGCAGTCACCGACTAGCGGGGGGGCCATCGAAGACCCAGTACTTC. Translation: CASSHRLAGGPSKTQYF.

The genes are TRBV6-5 and TRBJ1-1, with 7 bases aligning to TRBD1. The trim removed 5 bases at V and 6 bases at J, leaving 6 bases unmatched. Germline V gene data show CDR1 as MNHEY and CDR2 as SVGAGI. CDR3 length: 13 residues. As DNA, the CDR3 is TGTGCCAGCAGTCCAGGGGGGATAGCTGAAGCTTTCTTT. Residues: CASSPGGIAEAFF.

The chain recombines TRBV10-2 with TRBJ1-1; D gene uncertain. The germline gives CDR1 WSHSY, CDR2 SAAADI. The CDR3 loop spans 14 amino acids. Trimming took off 8 bases at V and 6 bases at J, with 19 bases between the two ends. In DNA, the CDR3 is TGCGCCAGCGGCGGAGGCTTCATGGAAGCTGAAGCTTTCTTT. Its protein product is CASGGGFMEAEAFF.

This chain links TRBV7-8 with TRBJ1-5, with D maybe TRBD1 (6 bases). The CDR3 length is 15 residues. V lost 2 bases and J 4 bases, leaving 12 bases between the germline ends. From germline, CDR1 is SGHVS and CDR2 FQNEAQ. The DNA of the CDR3 is TGTGCCAGCAGCTTAACCGGGACACAGAATCAGCCCCAGCATTTT. It is translated as CASSLTGTQNQPQHF.

The chain has TRBV6-6 and TRBJ1-2, with D maybe TRBD1 (5 bases). V gave up 6 bases and J gave up 3 bases, with 14 bases separating them. The CDR3 is 14 residues long. Germline V gene data show CDR1 as MNHNY and CDR2 as SVGAGI (reference sequence). CDR3: CASSPPGLHYGYTF. The CDR3 nucleotides read TGTGCCAGCAGCCCACCGGGACTTCACTATGGCTACACCTTC.

The CDR3 protein is CAWKPIGGGSGNTIYF. CDR3 in DNA: TGTGCCTGGAAACCCATTGGGGGCGGCTCTGGAAACACCATATATTTT. The rearrangement links TRBV30 to TRBJ1-3; D is perhaps TRBD1 (6 bases). The CDR3 covers 16 residues. Trimming removed 4 bases from V and 0 bases from J, with 16 bases in between. Germline V gives CDR1 GTSNPN, CDR2 SVGIG (reference sequence).

The chain joins TRBV18 to TRBJ2-1, with 9 positions matching TRBD2. The CDR3 is 18 residues long. The trim removed 3 bases at V and 5 bases at J, leaving 14 bases unmatched. CDR1 KGHSH and CDR2 LQKENI come from the germline V gene. CDR3 sequence reads: CASSPHPPRSGGDNEQFF. In nucleotides, the CDR3 is TGTGCCAGCTCACCCCACCCACCCCGTAGCGGGGGAGACAATGAGCAGTTCTTC. Full variable domain (rest looked up from reference TRBV18 and TRBJ2-1): NAGVMQNPRHLVRRRGQEARLRCSPMKGHSHVYWYRQLPEEGLKFMVYLQKENIIDESGMPKERFSAEFPKEGPSILRIQQVVRGDSAAYFCASSPHPPRSGGDNEQFFGPGTRLTVL.

The chain combines TRBV27 with TRBJ2-7, with 9 bases fitting TRBD2. Germline CDR1 is MNHEY and CDR2 is SMNVEV (reference sequence). V dropped 8 bases and J dropped 4; count of bases not matched to a gene: 6. This CDR3 contains 13 residues. This CDR3 is CASSGAGGYEQYF. The CDR3 DNA reads as TGTGCCAGCTCAGGCGCGGGGGGGTACGAGCAGTACTTC.

The chain has TRBV7-9 and TRBJ2-5; 13 bases fit TRBD2. The germline gives CDR1 SEHNR, CDR2 FQNEAQ (reference sequence). The V segment lost 5 bases and the J segment 5 bases; nucleotides outside the gene matches: 5. The CDR3 covers 15 residues. CDR3 sequence (DNA): TGTGCCAGCAGCCTCACTAGCGGGGGGGCGGAGACCCAGTACTTC. This encodes CASSLTSGGAETQYF.

The chain carries TRBV6-5 and TRBJ1-5, with D maybe TRBD1 (6 bases). The germline V gene has CDR1 MNHEY and CDR2 SVGAGI. The CDR3 consists of 13 residues. Trimming stripped 5 bases from V and 6 bases from J, with 11 bases between. CDR3 loop: CASSPGVAQPQHF. The CDR3 DNA follows: TGTGCCAGCAGTCCAGGGGTTGCTCAGCCCCAGCATTTT.

This clone came up a few times. The chain has TRBV28 and TRBJ2-1; D is possibly TRBD1 (6 bases). Germline CDR1 MDHEN, CDR2 SYDVKM. Trimming took 5 bases from V and 6 from J, leaving 11 bases between them. This CDR3 is 13 amino acids long. CDR3 protein: CASSPTGLNEQFF. The CDR3 DNA reads as TGTGCCAGCAGTCCTACAGGGCTCAATGAGCAGTTCTTC.

The rearrangement links TRBV10-2 to TRBJ2-5; D unclear. This CDR3 region has 11 residues. Germline CDR1 is WSHSY and CDR2 is SAAADI. V was clipped by 5 bases and J by 3 bases, with 4 bases between them. CDR3 bases: TGCGCCAGCAGTCAGAAAGAGACCCAGTACTTC. Its protein product is CASSQKETQYF.

This clone occurred a few times. J is TRBJ1-2 and V is TRBV30; 11 positions match TRBD1. The germline CDR1 and CDR2 sequences are GTSNPN and SVGIG (reference sequence). This CDR3 comprises 13 residues. CDR3 region: CARTGQGGYGYTF. DNA of the CDR3: TGTGCTCGGACGGGACAGGGGGGCTATGGCTACACCTTC.

The count of this clone is one. The V and J genes are TRBV6-5 and TRBJ1-2, with TRBD1 identical over 7 bases. J gave up 2 bases and V 6 bases, and 6 bases lay outside the gene matches. This CDR3 has 14 amino acids. Germline CDR1 reads MNHEY; CDR2 reads SVGAGI. The CDR3: CASSRQGQNYGYTF. The CDR3 bases are TGTGCCAGCAGCCGACAGGGCCAGAACTATGGCTACACCTTC.

The J gene is TRBJ1-3, the V gene TRBV29-1; TRBD1 is a possible D gene (6 bases). The CDR3 runs 13 residues. The V gene lost 8 bases and the J gene lost 0 bases, with 11 bases spanning the gap. The germline V gene has CDR1 SQVTM and CDR2 ANQGSEA. The CDR3 coding sequence is TGCAGCATACAGGGCCCCTCTGGAAACACCATATATTTT. The encoded protein is CSIQGPSGNTIYF.